This TCR beta chain originates from a study of T cell responses to AZD1222 COVID-19 vaccine. Whole-study context: Second-dose intervals of approximately 4 or approximately 12 weeks were pooled. Study outcomes and limitations: Close to half of all spike-specific TCRs reportedly target regions of the variants that are unmutated. Only after the peak T cell response were repertoires sampled. Donors skewed white British and female; clonal diversity was possibly underestimated.

Repertoires were generated with immunoSEQ multiplex PCR, while TCRdb's copy carries only in-frame clones and drops some. The repertoire consists of under 200,000 clones, with 88% occurring once and the leading ten covering around 5.9%. CDR1 and CDR2 (germline): KGHSH, LQKENI. V lost 4 bases to trimming and J lost 1 base, with 20 bases between them. This CDR3 contains 18 residues. A note on this clone: What it recognizes is unknown.

The receptor's source is an adult in good health. The specimen comprised peripheral blood, sampled on day 0 of AZD1222 vaccination. The rearrangement joins TRBV18 to TRBJ1-5, with D uncertain. The CDR3 here is CASSHLPMGRESNQPQHF. The CDR3 bases are TGTGCCAGCTCACACCTACCGATGGGGAGGGAAAGCAATCAGCCCCAGCATTTT.